This is a list of T cell receptor beta chains from one sample in a study of immune cell composition in non-small cell lung cancer. Some clones are missing from TCRdb's copy, which holds only in-frame ones; the method was immunoSEQ multiplex PCR. Of fewer than 15,000 clones in the sample, roughly two thirds were seen once. The sequencing sample was made of lung tumor tissue. All receptors derive from a human donor with non-small cell lung cancer. Each CDR3 is given with its conserved first and last residue. A D gene is named only where the DNA matches it firmly. Size is stated for part of the rows, as once, few or many counts, or as a class when the clone is expanded.

j_call: TRBJ2-3
clone_size: .
d_call: TRBD2
v_call: TRBV20-1
cdr3_length: 11
cdr3_aa: CSAQLADTQYF
cdr3_nt: TGCAGTGCTCAACTAGCGGATACGCAGTATTTT

j_call: TRBJ1-1
clone_size: once
d_call: .
v_call: TRBV9
cdr3_length: 13
cdr3_aa: CASSREGGTEAFF
cdr3_nt: TGTGCCAGCAGCAGGGAGGGTGGCACTGAAGCTTTCTTT

j_call: TRBJ2-7
clone_size: .
d_call: TRBD1
v_call: TRBV7-9
cdr3_length: 16
cdr3_aa: CASSLAGTGVVREQYF
cdr3_nt: TGTGCCAGCAGCTTAGCGGGGACAGGGGTGGTTCGCGAGCAGTACTTC

j_call: TRBJ2-5
clone_size: .
d_call: TRBD1
v_call: TRBV29-1
cdr3_length: 13
cdr3_aa: CSVAQGAGETQYF
cdr3_nt: TGCAGCGTTGCCCAGGGGGCTGGGGAGACCCAGTACTTC

j_call: TRBJ2-3
clone_size: .
d_call: TRBD2
v_call: TRBV5-8
cdr3_length: 19
cdr3_aa: CASSPPGGGADGFGDTQYF
cdr3_nt: TGTGCCAGCAGTCCTCCCGGCGGGGGGGCCGATGGATTTGGGGATACGCAGTATTTT

j_call: TRBJ2-7
clone_size: .
d_call: TRBD2
v_call: TRBV6-1
cdr3_length: 14
cdr3_aa: CASNLAGGPDEQYF
cdr3_nt: TGTGCCAGCAACCTAGCGGGGGGGCCTGACGAGCAGTACTTC

j_call: TRBJ2-7
clone_size: .
d_call: .
v_call: TRBV7-8
cdr3_length: 11
cdr3_aa: CASSPFGEQYF
cdr3_nt: TGTGCCAGCAGCCCATTCGGGGAGCAGTACTTC

j_call: TRBJ2-7
clone_size: .
d_call: TRBD1
v_call: TRBV2
cdr3_length: 14
cdr3_aa: CASSDRDRDYEQYF
cdr3_nt: TGTGCCAGCAGTGATCGGGACAGGGACTACGAGCAGTACTTC

j_call: TRBJ1-1
clone_size: .
d_call: .
v_call: TRBV4-3
cdr3_length: 15
cdr3_aa: CASSLNREMNTEAFF
cdr3_nt: TGCGCCAGCAGCCTGAACAGGGAAATGAACACTGAAGCTTTCTTT

j_call: TRBJ1-2
clone_size: .
d_call: TRBD1
v_call: TRBV30
cdr3_length: 13
cdr3_aa: CAWSTGGTEGYTF
cdr3_nt: TGTGCCTGGAGTACCGGAGGGACAGAAGGCTACACCTTC

j_call: TRBJ2-1
clone_size: .
d_call: .
v_call: TRBV9
cdr3_length: 13
cdr3_aa: CASSASQDGEQFF
cdr3_nt: TGTGCCAGCAGCGCGTCGCAGGATGGAGAGCAGTTCTTC

j_call: TRBJ1-1
clone_size: .
d_call: .
v_call: TRBV4-1
cdr3_length: 11
cdr3_aa: CASSQGAAAFF
cdr3_nt: TGCGCCAGCAGCCAGGGGGCGGCGGCTTTCTTT

j_call: TRBJ2-3
clone_size: once
d_call: TRBD2
v_call: TRBV7-9
cdr3_length: 16
cdr3_aa: CASSLTAGGSTDTQYF
cdr3_nt: TGTGCCAGCAGCTTAACAGCGGGGGGATCCACAGATACGCAGTATTTT

j_call: TRBJ2-7
clone_size: .
d_call: .
v_call: TRBV4-1
cdr3_length: 15
cdr3_aa: CASSQDHWSSYEQYF
cdr3_nt: TGCGCCAGCAGCCAAGATCATTGGAGCTCCTACGAGCAGTACTTC

j_call: TRBJ1-1
clone_size: .
d_call: .
v_call: TRBV10-3
cdr3_length: 16
cdr3_aa: CAISESKGGMNTEAFF
cdr3_nt: TGTGCCATCAGTGAGTCGAAGGGGGGGATGAACACTGAAGCTTTCTTT

j_call: TRBJ2-3
clone_size: .
d_call: TRBD1
v_call: TRBV7-3
cdr3_length: 18
cdr3_aa: CASSPNRNRGLSTDTQYF
cdr3_nt: TGTGCCAGCAGCCCCAACCGCAACAGGGGTCTTAGCACAGATACGCAGTATTTT

j_call: TRBJ1-1
clone_size: .
d_call: .
v_call: TRBV9
cdr3_length: 14
cdr3_aa: CASSEGVGRNEAFF
cdr3_nt: TGTGCCAGCAGCGAGGGGGTGGGGAGAAATGAAGCTTTCTTT

j_call: TRBJ1-1
clone_size: .
d_call: .
v_call: TRBV7-2
cdr3_length: 12
cdr3_aa: CASSFDTTEAFF
cdr3_nt: TGTGCCAGCAGCTTCGACACTACTGAAGCTTTCTTT

j_call: TRBJ2-7
clone_size: few
d_call: TRBD2
v_call: TRBV4-2
cdr3_length: 16
cdr3_aa: CASSLTTGTSNYEQYF
cdr3_nt: TGTGCCAGCAGCCTCACGACCGGGACTAGTAACTACGAGCAGTACTTC

j_call: TRBJ2-1
clone_size: .
d_call: .
v_call: TRBV6-4
cdr3_length: 15
cdr3_aa: CASSDSQATYNEQFF
cdr3_nt: TGTGCCAGCAGTGACTCACAGGCGACCTACAATGAGCAGTTCTTC

j_call: TRBJ2-5
clone_size: .
d_call: .
v_call: TRBV5-4
cdr3_length: 14
cdr3_aa: CASSLAGSQETQYF
cdr3_nt: TGTGCCAGCAGCTTGGCGGGAAGCCAAGAGACCCAGTACTTC

j_call: TRBJ2-5
clone_size: .
d_call: TRBD1
v_call: TRBV7-8
cdr3_length: 16
cdr3_aa: CASSHPDRAPWETQYF
cdr3_nt: TGTGCCAGCAGCCACCCCGACAGGGCTCCTTGGGAGACCCAGTACTTC

j_call: TRBJ2-3
clone_size: .
d_call: .
v_call: TRBV5-1
cdr3_length: 16
cdr3_aa: CASSLVGSRETDTQYF
cdr3_nt: TGCGCCAGCAGCTTGGTCGGGTCCAGAGAAACAGATACGCAGTATTTT

j_call: TRBJ2-4
clone_size: .
d_call: TRBD1
v_call: TRBV9
cdr3_length: 15
cdr3_aa: CASSVEQGAKNIQYF
cdr3_nt: TGTGCCAGCAGCGTAGAACAGGGGGCCAAAAACATTCAGTACTTC

j_call: TRBJ2-1
clone_size: .
d_call: .
v_call: TRBV12-5
cdr3_length: 14
cdr3_aa: CASGLSGVLNQQFF
cdr3_nt: TGTGCTAGTGGTTTATCGGGGGTCCTGAATCAGCAGTTCTTC

j_call: TRBJ1-1
clone_size: .
d_call: .
v_call: TRBV7-2
cdr3_length: 14
cdr3_aa: CASSFLGRNTEAFF
cdr3_nt: TGTGCCAGCAGCTTTCTGGGCCGGAACACTGAAGCTTTCTTT

j_call: TRBJ1-6
clone_size: .
d_call: TRBD1
v_call: TRBV5-6
cdr3_length: 15
cdr3_aa: CASSLGGTGVSPLHF
cdr3_nt: TGTGCCAGCAGCTTGGGGGGGACAGGGGTTTCACCCCTCCACTTT

j_call: TRBJ1-6
clone_size: few
d_call: .
v_call: TRBV18
cdr3_length: 15
cdr3_aa: CASSPSFGGDSPLHF
cdr3_nt: TGTGCCAGCTCCCCATCGTTTGGGGGCGATTCACCCCTCCACTTT

j_call: TRBJ2-7
clone_size: .
d_call: TRBD2
v_call: TRBV2
cdr3_length: 14
cdr3_aa: CASRWSGGAYEQYF
cdr3_nt: TGTGCCAGCAGGTGGAGCGGGGGGGCCTACGAGCAGTACTTC

j_call: TRBJ2-7
clone_size: few
d_call: .
v_call: TRBV19
cdr3_length: 10
cdr3_aa: CARGRSEQYF
cdr3_nt: TGTGCCCGGGGGAGGAGCGAGCAGTACTTC

j_call: TRBJ1-4
clone_size: .
d_call: .
v_call: TRBV11-2
cdr3_length: 15
cdr3_aa: CASSTNQGGDEKLFF
cdr3_nt: TGTGCCAGCAGTACTAACCAGGGAGGAGATGAAAAACTGTTTTTT

j_call: TRBJ1-4
clone_size: .
d_call: .
v_call: TRBV19
cdr3_length: 16
cdr3_aa: CASSSLRGATNEKLFF
cdr3_nt: TGTGCCAGTAGTTCACTCCGGGGTGCAACTAATGAAAAACTGTTTTTT

j_call: TRBJ1-3
clone_size: few
d_call: TRBD1
v_call: TRBV7-9
cdr3_length: 16
cdr3_aa: CASSPPRDRVIDTIYF
cdr3_nt: TGTGCCAGCAGCCCCCCCCGGGACAGGGTAATCGACACCATATATTTT

j_call: TRBJ2-5
clone_size: .
d_call: TRBD2
v_call: TRBV11-2
cdr3_length: 17
cdr3_aa: CASSLVAGVAMGETQYF
cdr3_nt: TGTGCCAGCAGCTTAGTAGCGGGGGTGGCCATGGGGGAGACCCAGTACTTC

j_call: TRBJ2-7
clone_size: .
d_call: TRBD1
v_call: TRBV6-5
cdr3_length: 14
cdr3_aa: CASSRTGRSYEQYF
cdr3_nt: TGTGCCAGCAGTCGGACAGGGCGCTCCTACGAGCAGTACTTC

j_call: TRBJ2-3
clone_size: .
d_call: .
v_call: TRBV15
cdr3_length: 14
cdr3_aa: CATSRIQSTDTQYF
cdr3_nt: TGTGCCACCAGCAGAATACAGAGCACAGATACGCAGTATTTT

j_call: TRBJ2-7
clone_size: .
d_call: .
v_call: TRBV5-5
cdr3_length: 14
cdr3_aa: CASSWRASSYEQYF
cdr3_nt: TGTGCCAGCAGTTGGAGGGCTTCCTCCTACGAGCAGTACTTC

j_call: TRBJ1-2
clone_size: .
d_call: .
v_call: TRBV7-2
cdr3_length: 17
cdr3_aa: CASSLRPRGGPVYGYTF
cdr3_nt: TGTGCCAGCAGCCTAAGGCCTCGCGGCGGCCCCGTCTATGGCTACACCTTC

j_call: TRBJ2-2
clone_size: .
d_call: TRBD2
v_call: TRBV7-9
cdr3_length: 19
cdr3_aa: CASADPQRTSGRNTGELFF
cdr3_nt: TGTGCCAGCGCCGACCCCCAACGGACTAGCGGGCGGAACACCGGGGAGCTGTTTTTT

j_call: TRBJ1-1
clone_size: once
d_call: .
v_call: TRBV7-8
cdr3_length: 13
cdr3_aa: CASSSGHRLRAFF
cdr3_nt: TGTGCCAGCAGCTCGGGACACCGGTTGCGCGCTTTCTTT

j_call: TRBJ1-1
clone_size: .
d_call: .
v_call: TRBV7-2
cdr3_length: 14
cdr3_aa: CASSMTVMNTEAFF
cdr3_nt: TGTGCCAGCAGCATGACAGTAATGAACACTGAAGCTTTCTTT

j_call: TRBJ2-7
clone_size: .
d_call: .
v_call: TRBV2
cdr3_length: 13
cdr3_aa: CASIGGLSYEQYF
cdr3_nt: TGTGCCAGCATTGGCGGCCTCTCCTACGAGCAGTACTTC

j_call: TRBJ2-3
clone_size: .
d_call: .
v_call: TRBV20-1
cdr3_length: 9
cdr3_aa: CSAPDTQYF
cdr3_nt: TGCAGTGCCCCGGATACGCAGTATTTT

j_call: TRBJ2-3
clone_size: .
d_call: .
v_call: TRBV15
cdr3_length: 12
cdr3_aa: CATSRAQDTQYF
cdr3_nt: TGTGCCACCAGCAGAGCCCAAGATACGCAGTATTTT

j_call: TRBJ2-3
clone_size: few
d_call: .
v_call: TRBV30
cdr3_length: 14
cdr3_aa: CAWRGGRATDTQYF
cdr3_nt: TGTGCCTGGAGGGGAGGCAGAGCCACAGATACGCAGTATTTT

j_call: TRBJ2-2
clone_size: .
d_call: TRBD2
v_call: TRBV19
cdr3_length: 14
cdr3_aa: CASRYSGDTGELFF
cdr3_nt: TGTGCCAGTCGATATAGCGGGGACACCGGGGAGCTGTTTTTT

j_call: TRBJ2-4
clone_size: .
d_call: .
v_call: TRBV7-2
cdr3_length: 13
cdr3_aa: CASSIGEANIQYF
cdr3_nt: TGTGCCAGCAGCATTGGGGAGGCGAACATTCAGTACTTC

j_call: TRBJ2-7
clone_size: .
d_call: .
v_call: TRBV7-9
cdr3_length: 16
cdr3_aa: CASSPGRFRISYEQYF
cdr3_nt: TGTGCCAGCAGCCCTGGCCGTTTCAGAATCTCCTACGAGCAGTACTTC

j_call: TRBJ1-1
clone_size: .
d_call: TRBD1
v_call: TRBV6-5
cdr3_length: 13
cdr3_aa: CASSYGTGVGAFF
cdr3_nt: TGTGCCAGCAGTTACGGGACAGGGGTTGGAGCTTTCTTT

j_call: TRBJ2-3
clone_size: .
d_call: .
v_call: TRBV27
cdr3_length: 15
cdr3_aa: CASSLIAKGGDTQYF
cdr3_nt: TGTGCCAGCAGTTTGATAGCCAAAGGGGGAGATACGCAGTATTTT